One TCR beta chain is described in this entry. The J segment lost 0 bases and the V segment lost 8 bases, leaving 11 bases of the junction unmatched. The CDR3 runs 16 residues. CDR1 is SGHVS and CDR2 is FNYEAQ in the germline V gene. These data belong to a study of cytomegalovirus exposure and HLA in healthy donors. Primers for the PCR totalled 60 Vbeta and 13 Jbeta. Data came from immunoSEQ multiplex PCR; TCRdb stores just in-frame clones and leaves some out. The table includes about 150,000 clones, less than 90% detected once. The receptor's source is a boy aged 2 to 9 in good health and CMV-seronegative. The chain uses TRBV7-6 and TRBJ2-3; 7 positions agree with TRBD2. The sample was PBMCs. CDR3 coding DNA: TGTGCCAGCGCCCGGGGGAGGGAGAGTAGCACAGATACGCAGTATTTT. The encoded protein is CASARGRESSTDTQYF.